Below are 10 T cell receptor beta chains sequenced from a single sample in a study of persistence of HIV-infected CD4 T cells. The immunoSEQ assay was version 4, run in survey mode. The method was immunoSEQ multiplex PCR; TCRdb's version includes in-frame clones alone and lacks a portion of them. This table has around 40,000 clones, about 88% appearing once. This nonspecific control used anti-CD3/anti-CD28 bead stimulation of CD4+ T cells. Sorting of responding CD4+ T cells relied on upregulated CD40 ligand together with CD69. These receptors have no known antigen. Material: CD4+ T cells sorted from PBMCs after roughly 18-hour stimulation, obtained from a patient who received antiretroviral therapy. These receptors originate from an adult woman with HIV who was CMV-seropositive.

The chain recombines TRBV9 with TRBJ2-3, with D unclear. The CDR3 extends over 13 amino acids. Trimming cost V 3 bases and J 0 bases, with 5 bases left between them. Per germline, CDR1 SGDLS and CDR2 YYNGEE. CDR3 sequence: CASSGPSTDTQYF. In DNA form, the CDR3 reads TGTGCCAGCAGCGGCCCTAGCACAGATACGCAGTATTTT.

The chain recombines TRBV5-4 with TRBJ1-3; TRBD1 matches at 8 bases. Looked up from germline, CDR1 is SGHNT and CDR2 is YYREEE (reference sequence). V shed 5 bases and J 0 bases; nucleotides not matched to a gene: 4. The CDR3 is 15 residues long. CDR3 sequence (DNA): TGTGCCAGCAGTCCCGACAGGGGCTCTGGAAACACCATATATTTT. Translated: CASSPDRGSGNTIYF.

This clone has only one observation. The chain carries TRBV5-1 and TRBJ1-3; D gene unclear. Trimming pared 0 bases from V and 2 bases from J, leaving 12 bases between. The CDR3 loop spans 16 amino acids. The germline gives CDR1 SGHRS, CDR2 YFSETQ. Written as DNA, the CDR3 is TGCGCCAGCAGCTTGGAGGTCAGGCTGACTGGAAACACCATATATTTT. Its protein is CASSLEVRLTGNTIYF.

The chain employs TRBV19 and TRBJ1-2; D possibly corresponds to TRBD1 (5 bases). There are 12 residues in the CDR3. The V end was cut by 10 bases, the J end by 2 bases, with 11 bases between. CDR1 is LNHDA, CDR2 SQIVND, per germline (reference sequence). CDR3 protein: CAIKGLNYGYTF. DNA for the CDR3: TGTGCCATCAAGGGGCTAAACTATGGCTACACCTTC.

The CDR3 bases are TGTGCCAGCAGTTTCACCACTCAAGGCAATCAGCCCCAGCATTTT. It codes for CASSFTTQGNQPQHF. The V call is TRBV5-5, the J call TRBJ1-5; no clear D gene. V was shortened by 5 bases and J by 2 bases, with 14 bases between the two germline ends. CDR3 size: 15 residues. CDR1 is SGHKS and CDR2 is YYEKEE in the germline V gene (reference sequence).

V gene TRBV6-5 combines with J gene TRBJ2-5; D assignment may be TRBD1 or TRBD2 (5 bases each). Looked up from germline, CDR1 is MNHEY and CDR2 is SVGAGI. Trimming stripped 7 bases from V and 0 bases from J, with 12 bases between. The CDR3 runs 14 residues. Here the CDR3 reads CASTPWGNQETQYF. The CDR3 nucleotides read TGTGCCAGCACCCCCTGGGGGAACCAAGAGACCCAGTACTTC.

The chain has TRBV30 and TRBJ1-2; a possible D gene is TRBD1 (6 bases). This CDR3 is built from 14 residues. Looked up from germline, CDR1 is GTSNPN and CDR2 is SVGIG (reference sequence). Trimming took off 5 bases at V and 5 bases at J, with 18 bases between the two ends. CDR3 DNA sequence: TGTGCCTGGGCTCATAACAGGGTTGAGTATGGCTACACCTTC. Amino acids: CAWAHNRVEYGYTF. Based on the CDR3 plus reference TRBV30 and TRBJ1-2, the full variable domain is SQTIHQWPATLVQPVGSPLSLECTVEGTSNPNLYWYRQAAGRGLQLLFYSVGIGQISSEVPQNLSASRPQDRQFILSSKKLLLSDSGFYLCAWAHNRVEYGYTFGSGTRLTVV.

This rearrangement joins TRBV6-5 to TRBJ1-1; 9 nucleotides agree with TRBD1. Germline V gene lookup returns CDR1 MNHEY and CDR2 SVGAGI. Trimming removed 5 bases from V and 5 bases from J; junction bases left unmatched: 9. CDR3 size: 15 residues. This CDR3 reads CASSRPGQGRTEAFF. CDR3 nucleotide sequence: TGTGCCAGCAGTAGACCGGGACAGGGAAGGACTGAAGCTTTCTTT.

V is TRBV19 and J is TRBJ2-1; 7 positions agree with TRBD1. Germline values: CDR1 LNHDA, CDR2 SQIVND (reference sequence). CDR3 length: 13 residues. The J segment lost 5 bases and the V segment lost 8 bases, leaving 6 bases of the junction unmatched. CDR3: CASGMTGNNEQFF. The CDR3 bases are TGTGCCAGTGGGATGACAGGGAACAATGAGCAGTTCTTC.

This clone was seen more than once but under ten times. The chain couples TRBV29-1 to TRBJ1-1; TRBD1 matches at 7 bases. J lost 7 bases, V lost 4 bases, and 6 bases had no gene match. The CDR3 sequence is 12 residues long. CDR1 SQVTM and CDR2 ANQGSEA come from the germline V gene. The CDR3 DNA reads as TGCAGCGTTGTCAGGCCAGGGGGTGAAGCTTTCTTT. Translating it yields CSVVRPGGEAFF. Supplemented by reference TRBV29-1 and TRBJ1-1, the full variable domain reads SAVISQKPSRDICQRGTSLTIQCQVDSQVTMMFWYRQQPGQSLTLIATANQGSEATYESGFVIDKFPISRPNLTFSTLTVSNMSPEDSSIYLCSVVRPGGEAFFGQGTRLTVV.